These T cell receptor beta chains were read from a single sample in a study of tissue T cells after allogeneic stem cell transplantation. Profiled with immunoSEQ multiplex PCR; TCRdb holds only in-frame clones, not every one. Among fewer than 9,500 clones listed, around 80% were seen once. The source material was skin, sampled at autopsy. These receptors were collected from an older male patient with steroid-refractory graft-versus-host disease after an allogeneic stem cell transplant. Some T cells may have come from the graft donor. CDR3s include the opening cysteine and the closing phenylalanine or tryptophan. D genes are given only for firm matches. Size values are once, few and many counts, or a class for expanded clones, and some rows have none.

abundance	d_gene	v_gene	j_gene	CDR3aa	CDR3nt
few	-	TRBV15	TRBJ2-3	CATSRDGWGGLGTDTQYF	TGTGCCACCAGCAGAGATGGGTGGGGGGGCCTAGGCACAGATACGCAGTATTTT
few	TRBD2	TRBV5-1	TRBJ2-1	CASSGGGAWESEQFF	TGCGCCAGCAGCGGCGGGGGGGCATGGGAGAGTGAGCAGTTCTTC
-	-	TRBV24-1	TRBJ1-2	CATSDSLEPYQGNYGYTF	TGTGCCACCAGTGATTCTCTTGAACCCTATCAGGGGAACTATGGCTACACCTTC
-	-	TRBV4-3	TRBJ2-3	CASSQDSSTDTQYF	TGCGCCAGCAGCCAAGATTCCAGCACAGATACGCAGTATTTT
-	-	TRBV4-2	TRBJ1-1	CASSQTVQGTEAFF	TGTGCCAGCAGCCAAACCGTTCAGGGGACTGAAGCTTTCTTT
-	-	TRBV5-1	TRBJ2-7	CASSWMGNEQYF	TGCGCCAGCAGCTGGATGGGGAACGAGCAGTACTTC
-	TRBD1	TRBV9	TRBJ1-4	CASSEGQIYNEKLFF	TGTGCCAGCAGCGAGGGACAGATTTATAATGAAAAACTGTTTTTT
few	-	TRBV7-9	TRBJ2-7	CASSLAQGSTYEQYF	TGTGCCAGCAGCTTAGCTCAGGGGTCGACCTACGAGCAGTACTTC
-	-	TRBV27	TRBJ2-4	CASSLLGGVQYF	TGTGCCAGCAGCCTACTAGGCGGGGTTCAGTACTTC
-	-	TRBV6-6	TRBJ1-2	CASSYMLQGLDYGYTF	TGTGCCAGCAGTTACATGTTGCAGGGTTTGGACTATGGCTACACCTTC
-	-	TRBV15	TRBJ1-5	CATSIGTGGNQPQHF	TGTGCCACCAGCATAGGGACGGGCGGCAATCAGCCCCAGCATTTT